This is a list of T cell receptor beta chains from one sample in a study of tumor and adjacent non-tumor tissue in lung cancer. MiXCR, applied by TCRdb to the multiplex PCR reads, yields one record per CDR3 protein. The repertoire has about 98,000 distinct CDR3 sequences, 80% of them found once; the top ten carry around 30%. The material sequenced was distant non-tumor lung tissue. The receptors come from a man in his sixties with small cell lung cancer. Both conserved end residues are part of each CDR3. The D gene is left open where the match is weak. Rows give clone size only sometimes, using once, few, many, or a class for an expanded clone.

abundance,j_gene,d_gene,v_gene,CDR3aa,CDR3nt
many,TRBJ1-2,TRBD1,TRBV20-1,CSASGQGGPNYGYTF,TGCAGTGCTAGCGGTCAGGGGGGCCCTAACTATGGCTACACCTTC
-,TRBJ2-3,TRBD2,TRBV14,CARSFRHGGITDTQYF,TGTGCCAGGAGCTTTCGTCACGGGGGGATCACAGATACGCAGTATTTT
many,TRBJ2-6,-,TRBV27,CASRKASSGANVLTF,TGTGCCAGCAGAAAGGCCAGCTCTGGGGCCAACGTCCTGACTTTC
-,TRBJ2-7,-,TRBV4-1,CASSRQVTNEQYF,TGCGCCAGCAGCCGCCAGGTCACTAACGAGCAGTATTTC
-,TRBJ2-1,TRBD2,TRBV11-2,CASSLIGRGYNEQFF,TGTGCCAGCAGCTTAATCGGGAGGGGCTACAATGAGCAATTCTTC
-,TRBJ1-4,-,TRBV29-1,CSAGPDSEKVFF,TGTAGCGCCGGGCCAGATTCAGAAAAAGTGTTTTTT
-,TRBJ2-1,TRBD2,TRBV12-3/TRBV12-4,CANSSGGGLASSREQFF,TGTGCCAACAGTTCGGGAGGGGGACTAGCGAGTAGTCGTGAGCAGTTCTTC
-,TRBJ1-1,-,TRBV24-1,CATSGGGRRSEAFF,TGTGCCACCAGTGGGGGGGGGCGACGGTCTGAAGCTTTCTTT
many,TRBJ2-1,-,TRBV29-1,CSVRPSSNEQFF,TGCAGCGTTAGGCCTAGCAGCAATGAGCAGTTCTTC
-,TRBJ2-4,TRBD2,TRBV5-5,CASSLLAVEYF,TGTGCCAGCAGTTTACTAGCGGTAGAGTACTTC
-,TRBJ2-2,TRBD1,TRBV5-4,CPSGLTGAGELFF,TGTCCCAGCGGCTTGACAGGGGCCGGGGAGCTGTTTTTT
-,TRBJ2-4,-,TRBV12-3/TRBV12-4,CASNPEGDIKYF,TGTGCCAGCAATCCGGAGGGAGACATTAAGTACTTC
-,TRBJ2-5,TRBD2,TRBV29-1,CSAGRAGEIQYF,TGCAGCGCTGGGAGGGCAGGCGAGATCCAGTACTTC
-,TRBJ2-2,TRBD1,TRBV12-3/TRBV12-4,CASSFSGTDTGKPFF,TGTGCCAGCAGTTTCTCTGGGACAGATACCGGGAAGCCGTTTTTT
-,TRBJ2-3,-,TRBV10-3,CAIDPQGSSTDRQYF,TGTGCCATAGACCCGCAGGGGTCTAGCACAGATAGGCAGTATTTT
-,TRBJ2-1,-,TRBV5-1,CASSMGPNNEQFF,TGCGCCAGCAGCATGGGACCCAACAATGAGCAGTTCTTC
many,TRBJ2-1,-,TRBV20-1,CSAQKIQGINEQFF,TGCAGTGCTCAAAAAATACAGGGTATCAATGAGCAGTTCTTC
few,TRBJ2-2,TRBD2,TRBV12-3/TRBV12-4,CANSLAGAPTGELFF,TGTGCCAACAGTTTGGCGGGAGCGCCTACCGGGGAGCTGTTTTTT
many,TRBJ1-2,-,TRBV28,CASSTPTGALGGYTF,TGTGCCAGCAGTACCCCGACAGGCGCCTTAGGGGGCTACACCTTC
-,TRBJ2-1,-,TRBV11-3,CAGSSLGEGVSYNEQFF,TGTGCCGGCAGCTCTCTAGGTGAGGGGGTATCCTACAATGAGCAGTTCTTC
-,TRBJ2-1,-,TRBV29-1,CSGAPLRRYYNEQLF,TGCAGTGGAGCCCCGTTGCGGAGGTATTACAATGAGCAGCTCTTC
-,TRBJ2-7,-,TRBV10-2,CASCDSRAAEQYF,TGCGCCAGCTGTGATAGTAGGGCCGCCGAGCAATACTTC
-,TRBJ2-1,TRBD2,TRBV5-5,CASRLGTSGTLLFRENEQFF,TGTGCCAGCAGGCTTGGGACTAGCGGGACCCTTTTGTTCCGGGAGAATGAGCAGTTCTTC
-,TRBJ2-7,-,TRBV11-2,CVSSLDSSWIYEQCF,TGTGTCAGCAGCTTAGATTCGAGCTGGATTTACGAGCAGTGCTTC
-,TRBJ1-1,-,TRBV29-1,CIAEKDGMNAEAFF,TGCATCGCCGAAAAGGACGGTATGAACGCTGAAGCTTTCTTC
once,TRBJ2-2,TRBD2,TRBV6-5,CASRTGISNSGELFF,TGTGCAAGCAGAACAGGAATATCGAACAGCGGGGAACTGTTCTTT
many,TRBJ2-1,TRBD2,TRBV12-3/TRBV12-4,CASSQGLATRGGNEQFF,TGTGCCAGCAGTCAGGGACTAGCGACCCGGGGGGGAAATGAGCAGTTCTTC
-,TRBJ2-5,TRBD2,TRBV12-3/TRBV12-4,CTSRLGLAGGLGTQYF,TGTACCAGCAGACTGGGACTAGCGGGAGGTTTAGGGACCCAGTACTTC
-,TRBJ1-1,-,TRBV6-5,CASCYNTQAFF,TGTGCAAGCTGTTATAACACTCAAGCTTTCTTT
-,TRBJ2-7,-,TRBV30,CTWSPVGHEQYF,TGTACCTGGAGTCCCGTGGGGCACGAGCAGTACTTC
-,TRBJ2-7,-,TRBV29-1,CSVGHFPTYEQYF,TGCAGCGTTGGACACTTTCCAACCTACGAGCAGTACTTC
-,TRBJ2-7,TRBD2,TRBV29-1,CSAAQGTSGRAKKQYF,TGCAGCGCTGCCCAAGGGACTAGCGGGAGAGCAAAGAAGCAGTACTTC
once,TRBJ2-2,TRBD2,TRBV4-1,CASNPRTSGANTGELFF,TGCGCCAGCAACCCCCGGACTAGCGGGGCGAACACCGGGGAGCTGTTTTTT
-,TRBJ2-7,-,TRBV11-2,CASSLVVGLYEQYF,TGTGCCAGCAGCTTAGTGGTAGGATTATACGAGCAGTACTTC
-,TRBJ2-3,-,TRBV29-1,CSVEIRGADTQYF,TGCAGTGTTGAGATCCGGGGCGCAGATACGCAGTATTTT
-,TRBJ2-1,-,TRBV20-1,CSGRGAKQESSYNEQFF,TGCAGTGGCAGAGGGGCAAAGCAGGAGAGCTCCTACAACGAGCAGTTCTTC
-,TRBJ1-4,TRBD1,TRBV6-5,CASRSATGTEEEKMVF,TGTGCCAGCAGGTCCGCAACCGGGACAGAAGAAGAAAAAATGGTTTTT
many,TRBJ1-5,-,TRBV30,CAWNRDGQPQHF,TGTGCCTGGAATAGGGACGGCCAGCCCCAGCATTTT
-,TRBJ2-1,TRBD2,TRBV12-5,CASGRGREGSYNEQFF,TGTGCTAGTGGCCGAGGCCGGGAGGGTTCCTACAACGAGCAATTCTTC
-,TRBJ2-1,-,TRBV6-1,CANSVTQSSYNEQFF,TGTGCCAACAGTGTCACCCAAAGCTCCTACAATGAGCAATTCTTC
-,TRBJ1-1,-,TRBV11-2,CVSSLREILEAFF,TGTGTCAGCAGCTTAAGGGAGATCCTGGAAGCTTTCTTT
-,TRBJ2-1,-,TRBV11-2,CTSSLGRNNEQFF,TGTACCAGTAGCTTAGGGCGCAATAATGAGCAGTTCTTC
once,TRBJ2-1,-,TRBV4-1,CARSQVMGKGGTIYNEQFF,TGCGCCAGGAGCCAAGTTATGGGGAAAGGCGGGACCATATACAATGAGCAGTTCTTC
-,TRBJ2-2,-,TRBV4-2,CASSQEIGVAAGELFF,TGTGCCAGCAGTCAGGAGATAGGAGTCGCTGCCGGGGAGCTATTTTTT
-,TRBJ2-1,-,TRBV7-8,CASSLGGGYYNEQFF,TGCGCCAGCAGCCTAGGAGGGGGCTACTACAATGAGCAGTTCTTC
-,TRBJ1-4,-,TRBV6-5,CPSTTKNSATNEKLFF,TGTCCCAGCACCACCAAGAATTCAGCAACTAATGAGAAGCTGTTTTTT
-,TRBJ2-4,TRBD2,TRBV29-1,CSITGGCIQYF,TGCAGCATCACGGGGGGGTGCATTCAGTACTTC
-,TRBJ2-5,-,TRBV20-1,CSAQDWLGHGEQETQYF,TGCAGTGCTCAAGATTGGTTGGGACATGGGGAACAAGAGACCCAGTACTTC
many,TRBJ2-4,-,TRBV2,CASTRGGNIQYF,TGTGCCAGCACCCGGGGCGGAAACATTCAGTACTTC
-,TRBJ1-2,TRBD1,TRBV11-2,CASSLDPGGFGYAF,TGTGCTAGCAGCTTAGATCCAGGGGGCTTTGGCTACGCCTTC
-,TRBJ1-1,-,TRBV11-1,CDSRLGRGTTEALF,TGTGACAGCAGGTTAGGCAGGGGAACCACTGAAGCTCTCTTT
-,TRBJ1-2,-,TRBV6-5,CASSYHGGKAYSYTF,TGTGCCAGCAGTTACCATGGCGGCAAGGCCTATAGCTACACCTTC
-,TRBJ2-7,-,TRBV11-3,CASSQGPGTVTEQYF,TGTGCCAGCAGCCAGGGGCCGGGAACGGTGACCGAGCAATACTTC